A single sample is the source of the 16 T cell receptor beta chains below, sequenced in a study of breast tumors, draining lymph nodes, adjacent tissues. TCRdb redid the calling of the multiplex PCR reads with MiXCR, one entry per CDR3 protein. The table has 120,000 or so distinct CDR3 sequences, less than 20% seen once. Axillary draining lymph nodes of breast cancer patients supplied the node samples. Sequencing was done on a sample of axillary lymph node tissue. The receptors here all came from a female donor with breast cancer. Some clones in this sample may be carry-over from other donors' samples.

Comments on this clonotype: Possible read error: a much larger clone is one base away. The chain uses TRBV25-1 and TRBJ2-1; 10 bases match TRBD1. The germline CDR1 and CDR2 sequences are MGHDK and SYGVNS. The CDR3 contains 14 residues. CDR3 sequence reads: CASRGQGVWNEQLF. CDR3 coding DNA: TGTGCCAGCAGAGGACAGGGGGTTTGGAATGAGCAGCTCTTC. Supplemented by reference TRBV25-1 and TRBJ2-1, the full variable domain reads EADIYQTPRYLVIGTGKKITLECSQTMGHDKMYWYQQDPGMELHLIHYSYGVNSTEKGDLSSESTVSRIRTEHFPLTLESARPSHTSQYLCASRGQGVWNEQLFGPGTRLTVL.

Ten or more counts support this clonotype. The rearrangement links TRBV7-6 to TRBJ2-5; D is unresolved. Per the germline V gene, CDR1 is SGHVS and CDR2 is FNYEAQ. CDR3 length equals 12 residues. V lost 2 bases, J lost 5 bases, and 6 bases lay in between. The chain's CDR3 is CASSLRKETQYF. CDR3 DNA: TGTGCCAGCAGCTTAAGGAAGGAGACCCAGTACTTC. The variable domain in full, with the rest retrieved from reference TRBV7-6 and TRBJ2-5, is GAGVSQSPRYKVTKRGQDVALRCDPISGHVSLYWYRQALGQGPEFLTYFNYEAQQDKSGLPNDRFSAERPEGSISTLTIQRTEQRDSAMYRCASSLRKETQYFGPGTRLLVL.

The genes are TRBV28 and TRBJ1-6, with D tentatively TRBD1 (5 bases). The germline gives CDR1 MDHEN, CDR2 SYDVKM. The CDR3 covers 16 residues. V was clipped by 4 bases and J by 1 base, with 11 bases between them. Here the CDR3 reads CASSSQRGSYNSPLHF. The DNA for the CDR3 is TGTGCCAGCAGTTCACAACGGGGGTCCTATAATTCACCCCTCCACTTT.

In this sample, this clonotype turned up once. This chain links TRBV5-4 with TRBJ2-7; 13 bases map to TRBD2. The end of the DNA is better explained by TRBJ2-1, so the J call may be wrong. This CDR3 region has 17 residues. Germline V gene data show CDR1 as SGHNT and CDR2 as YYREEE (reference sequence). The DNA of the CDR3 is TGTGCCAGCAGCTCCGGGACTAGCGGGACGGGCTACAATGAGCAGTTCTTC. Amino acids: CASSSGTSGTGYNEQFF.

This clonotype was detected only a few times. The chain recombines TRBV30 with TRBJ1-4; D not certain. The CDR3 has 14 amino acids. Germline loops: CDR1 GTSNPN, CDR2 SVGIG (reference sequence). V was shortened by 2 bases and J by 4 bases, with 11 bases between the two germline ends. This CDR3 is CAWSTGLSNEKLFF. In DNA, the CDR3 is TGTGCCTGGAGTACGGGGTTAAGTAATGAAAAACTGTTTTTT.

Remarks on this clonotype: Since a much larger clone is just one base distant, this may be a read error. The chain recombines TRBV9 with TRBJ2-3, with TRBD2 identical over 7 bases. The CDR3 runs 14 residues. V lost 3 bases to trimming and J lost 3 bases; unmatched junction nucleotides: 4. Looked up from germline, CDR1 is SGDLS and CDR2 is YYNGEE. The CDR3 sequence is CASSARGGTDTQYF. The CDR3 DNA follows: TGTGCCAGCAGCGCACGCGGGGGAACAGATACGCAGTATTTT.

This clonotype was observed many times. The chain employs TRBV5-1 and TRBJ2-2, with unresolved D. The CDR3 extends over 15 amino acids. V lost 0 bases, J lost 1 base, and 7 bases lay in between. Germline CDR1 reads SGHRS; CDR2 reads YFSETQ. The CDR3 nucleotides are TGCGCCAGCAGCTTGGGGCATATGAACACCGGGGAGCTGTTTTTT. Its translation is CASSLGHMNTGELFF. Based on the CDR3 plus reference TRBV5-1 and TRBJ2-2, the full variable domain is KAGVTQTPRYLIKTRGQQVTLSCSPISGHRSVSWYQQTPGQGLQFLFEYFSETQRNKGNFPGRFSGRQFSNSRSEMNVSTLELGDSALYLCASSLGHMNTGELFFGEGSRLTVL.

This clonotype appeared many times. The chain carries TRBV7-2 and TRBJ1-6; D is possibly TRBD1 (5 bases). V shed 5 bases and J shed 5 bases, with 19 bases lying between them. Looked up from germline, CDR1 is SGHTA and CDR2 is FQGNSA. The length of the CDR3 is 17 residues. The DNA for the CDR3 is TGTGCCAGCAGCCCCAGGGTAGGGGACGGCAATAATTCACCCCTCCACTTT. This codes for CASSPRVGDGNNSPLHF.

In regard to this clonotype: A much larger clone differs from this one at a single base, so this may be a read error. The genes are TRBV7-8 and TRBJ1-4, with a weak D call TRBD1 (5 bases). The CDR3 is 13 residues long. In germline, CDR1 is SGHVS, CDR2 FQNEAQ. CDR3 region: CAGAGRGDEKPFF. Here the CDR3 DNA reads TGTGCCGGCGCGGGGCGGGGGGATGAAAAACCGTTTTTT.

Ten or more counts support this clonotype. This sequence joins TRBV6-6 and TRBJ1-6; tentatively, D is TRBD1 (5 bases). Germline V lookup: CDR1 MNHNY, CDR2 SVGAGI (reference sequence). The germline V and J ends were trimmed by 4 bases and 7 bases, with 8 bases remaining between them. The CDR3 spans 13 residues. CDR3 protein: CASSLRGNSPLHF. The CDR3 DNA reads TGTGCCAGCAGTTTAAGGGGAAATTCACCCCTCCACTTT.

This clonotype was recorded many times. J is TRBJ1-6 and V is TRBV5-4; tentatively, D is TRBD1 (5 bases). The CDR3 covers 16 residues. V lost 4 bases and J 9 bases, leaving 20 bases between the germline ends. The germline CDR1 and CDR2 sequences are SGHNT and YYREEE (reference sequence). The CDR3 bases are TGTGCCAGCAGCGACGGGGCCCGTTCGGGTACTTCACCCCTCCACTTT. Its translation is CASSDGARSGTSPLHF. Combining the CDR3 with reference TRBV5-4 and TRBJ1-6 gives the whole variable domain ETGVTQSPTHLIKTRGQQVTLRCSSQSGHNTVSWYQQALGQGPQFIFQYYREEENGRGNFPPRFSGLQFPNYSSELNVNALELDDSALYLCASSDGARSGTSPLHFGNGTRLTVT.

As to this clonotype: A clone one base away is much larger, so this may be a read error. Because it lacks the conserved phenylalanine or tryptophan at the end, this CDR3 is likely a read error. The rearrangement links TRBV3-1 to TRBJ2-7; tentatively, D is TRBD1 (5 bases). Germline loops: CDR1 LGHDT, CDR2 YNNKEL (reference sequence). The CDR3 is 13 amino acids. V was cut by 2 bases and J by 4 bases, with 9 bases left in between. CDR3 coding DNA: TGTGCCAGCAGCCAAACAGGTTGGTACGAGCAGTACCTC. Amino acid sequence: CASSQTGWYEQYL.

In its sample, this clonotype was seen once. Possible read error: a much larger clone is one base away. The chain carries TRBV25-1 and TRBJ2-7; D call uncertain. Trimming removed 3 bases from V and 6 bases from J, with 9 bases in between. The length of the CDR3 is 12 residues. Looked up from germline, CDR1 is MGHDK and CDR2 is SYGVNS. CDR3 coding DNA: TGTGCCAGCAGTGACTACGACTGCGAGCAGTACTTC. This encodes CASSDYDCEQYF.

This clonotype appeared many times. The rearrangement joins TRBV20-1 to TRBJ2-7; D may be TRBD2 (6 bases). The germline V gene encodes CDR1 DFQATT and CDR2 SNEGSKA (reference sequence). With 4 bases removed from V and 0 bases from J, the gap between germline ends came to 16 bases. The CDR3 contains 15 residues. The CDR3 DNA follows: TGCAGTGCTATCGTGTTATTGGAGGGCTCCTACGAGCAGTACTTC. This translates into CSAIVLLEGSYEQYF.

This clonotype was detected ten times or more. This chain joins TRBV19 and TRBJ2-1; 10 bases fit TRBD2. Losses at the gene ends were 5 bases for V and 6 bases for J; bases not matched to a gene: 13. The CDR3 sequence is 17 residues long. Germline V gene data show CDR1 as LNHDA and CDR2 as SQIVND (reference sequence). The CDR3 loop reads CASSPRSGGARLNEQFF. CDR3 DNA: TGTGCCAGTAGTCCTCGGAGCGGGGGGGCCCGCCTCAATGAGCAGTTCTTC.

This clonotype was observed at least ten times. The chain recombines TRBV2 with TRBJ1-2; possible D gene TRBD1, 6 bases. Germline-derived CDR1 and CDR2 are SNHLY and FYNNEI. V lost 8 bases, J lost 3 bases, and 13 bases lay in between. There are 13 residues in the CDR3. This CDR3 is CASERGAYYGYTF. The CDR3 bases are TGTGCCAGCGAGAGGGGGGCGTACTATGGCTACACCTTC.